The T cell receptor (beta chain) under discussion was sequenced for a study of control samples from healthy donors and cancer patients. This table comes from immunoSEQ multiplex PCR, and its TCRdb copy is limited to in-frame clones, with some not included. The top ten clones hold more than 15% of a sample with approximately 70,000 clones, 65% to 85% of them seen once. The CDR3 runs to 19 residues. The germline CDR1 and CDR2 sequences are SNHLY and FYNNEI. V was cut by 10 bases and J by 4 bases, with 29 bases left in between. The specimen sequenced was blood. The clonotype originates from a man aged 55-75 years in good health. The genes are TRBV2 and TRBJ2-6; D perhaps matches TRBD2 (5 bases). CDR3 in DNA: TGTGCCACCGAAGCCGGGAAATATCTTTCTGGGGTCGGGGCCAACGTCCTGACTTTC. Translation: CATEAGKYLSGVGANVLTF. Based on the CDR3 plus reference TRBV2 and TRBJ2-6, the full variable domain is EPEVTQTPSHQVTQMGQEVILRCVPISNHLYFYWYRQILGQKVEFLVSFYNNEISEKSEIFDDQFSVERPDGSNFTLKIRSTKLEDSAMYFCATEAGKYLSGVGANVLTFGAGSRLTVL.